This T cell receptor beta chain derives from a study of blood T cell repertoires in COVID-19. Background on the study: Samples of COVID-19 (acute and convalescent) were obtained from the United States, Italy and Spain. From T cells, B-cell-depleted T cells, or PBMCs came the material, which was cDNA or gDNA.

In the original processing: How many nucleated cells were present was estimated from reference gene primer amplification. Clones were sequenced by immunoSEQ multiplex PCR, and TCRdb holds only the in-frame ones, with some missing. V and J calls and clone size are those listed in that table; D and trimming were worked out from the DNA. The sample holds about 130,000 clones, around 89% seen once. CDR1 LGHNA and CDR2 YSLEER come from the germline V gene. V was pared by 0 bases and J by 9 bases, with 9 bases between. The CDR3 runs to 13 residues. The V and J genes are TRBV4-3 and TRBJ2-1; D ambiguous. This sequence originates from a man in his fifties or sixties with active or convalescent COVID-19. Input material: peripheral blood. CDR3: CASSQDPATEQFF. The CDR3, as DNA: TGCGCCAGCAGCCAAGATCCAGCGACTGAGCAGTTCTTC.